This T cell receptor beta chain was sequenced in a study of OX40 agonist ivuxolimab in advanced cancers. In the study overall: Patients' therapy was ivuxolimab, an antibody that acts as an agonist of OX40 (CD134). Intravenous ivuxolimab was administered to patients every 2 weeks at 0.01 to 10 mg/kg.

Worth noting for this clone: Its antigen remains unidentified.

Germline trimming cut 4 bases from V and 0 bases from J; bases unmatched to any gene: 5. This CDR3 region has 15 residues. Germline CDR1 SNHLY, CDR2 FYNNEI. General observations from the study: The work left the antigen specificity of expanded peripheral T cells undetermined.

Some clones are missing from TCRdb's copy, which holds only in-frame ones; the method was immunoSEQ multiplex PCR. The table lists about 19,000 clones, roughly 71% of them singletons. The source is an adult with an advanced solid tumor such as melanoma, head and neck, liver or kidney cancer. The chain couples TRBV2 to TRBJ2-7; TRBD1 agrees at 8 bases. The input for sequencing was CD4+ or CD8+ T cells sorted from blood, taken in a trial of the OX40 agonist ivuxolimab. CDR3 DNA: TGTGCCAGCAGTGTACTGGGACAGGCCTCCTACGAGCAGTACTTC. This encodes CASSVLGQASYEQYF.